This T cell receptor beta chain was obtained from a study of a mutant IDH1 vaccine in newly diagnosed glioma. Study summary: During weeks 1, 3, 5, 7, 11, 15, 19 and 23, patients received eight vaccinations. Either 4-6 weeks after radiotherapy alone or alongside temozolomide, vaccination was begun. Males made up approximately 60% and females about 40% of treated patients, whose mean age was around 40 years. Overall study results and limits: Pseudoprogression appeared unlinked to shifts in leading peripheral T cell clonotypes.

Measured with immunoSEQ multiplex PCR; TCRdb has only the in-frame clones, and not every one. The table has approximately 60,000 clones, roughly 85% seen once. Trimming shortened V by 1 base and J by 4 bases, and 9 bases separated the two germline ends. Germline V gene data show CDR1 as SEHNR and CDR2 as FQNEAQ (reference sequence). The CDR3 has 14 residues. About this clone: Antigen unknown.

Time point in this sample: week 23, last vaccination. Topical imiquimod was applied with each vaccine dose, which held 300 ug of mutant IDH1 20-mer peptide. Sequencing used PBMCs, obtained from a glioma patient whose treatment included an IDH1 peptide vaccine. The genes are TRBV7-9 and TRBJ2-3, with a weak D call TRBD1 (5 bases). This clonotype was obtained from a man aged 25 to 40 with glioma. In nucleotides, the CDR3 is TGTGCCAGCAGCTTAGGGGGCCCGGCAGATACGCAGTATTTT. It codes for CASSLGGPADTQYF.